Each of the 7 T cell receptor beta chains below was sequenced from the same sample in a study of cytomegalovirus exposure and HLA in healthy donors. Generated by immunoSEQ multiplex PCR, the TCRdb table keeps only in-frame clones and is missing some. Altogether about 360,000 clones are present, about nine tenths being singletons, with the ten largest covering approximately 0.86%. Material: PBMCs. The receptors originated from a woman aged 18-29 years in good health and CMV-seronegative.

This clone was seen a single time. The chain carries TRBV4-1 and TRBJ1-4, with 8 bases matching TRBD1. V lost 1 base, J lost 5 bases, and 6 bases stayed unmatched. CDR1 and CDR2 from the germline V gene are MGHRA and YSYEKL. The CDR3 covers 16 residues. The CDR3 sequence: CASSQALTGGNEKLFF. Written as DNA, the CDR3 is TGCGCCAGCAGCCAAGCCCTAACAGGGGGAAATGAAAAACTGTTTTTT.

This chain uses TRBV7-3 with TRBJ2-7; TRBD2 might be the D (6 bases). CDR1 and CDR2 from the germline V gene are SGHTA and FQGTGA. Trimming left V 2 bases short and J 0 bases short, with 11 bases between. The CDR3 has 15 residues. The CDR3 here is CASSLSGALSYEQYF. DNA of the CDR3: TGTGCCAGCAGCTTATCGGGAGCCCTCTCCTACGAGCAGTACTTC.

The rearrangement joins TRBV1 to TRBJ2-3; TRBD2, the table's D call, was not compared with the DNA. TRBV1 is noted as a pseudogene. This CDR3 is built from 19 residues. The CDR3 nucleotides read TGCACCAGCAGCTTCCCGGGACTAGCGGGAGGGATACACACAGATACGCAGTATTTT. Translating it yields CTSSFPGLAGGIHTDTQYF.

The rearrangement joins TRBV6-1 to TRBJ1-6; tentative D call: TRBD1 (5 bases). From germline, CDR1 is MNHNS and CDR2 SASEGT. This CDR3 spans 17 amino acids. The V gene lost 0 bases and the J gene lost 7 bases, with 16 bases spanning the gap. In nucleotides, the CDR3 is TGTGCCAGCAGTGAAGCTGTTGGTTGGCGGGGCAATTCACCCCTCCACTTT. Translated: CASSEAVGWRGNSPLHF.

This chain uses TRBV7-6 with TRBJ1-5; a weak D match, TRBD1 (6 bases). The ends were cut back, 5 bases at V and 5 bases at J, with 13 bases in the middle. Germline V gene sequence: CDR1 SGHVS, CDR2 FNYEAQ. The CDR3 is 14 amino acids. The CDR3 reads CASSANRAHQPQHF. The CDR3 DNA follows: TGTGCCAGCAGCGCCAACAGGGCTCATCAGCCCCAGCATTTT. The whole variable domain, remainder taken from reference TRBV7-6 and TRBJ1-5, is GAGVSQSPRYKVTKRGQDVALRCDPISGHVSLYWYRQALGQGPEFLTYFNYEAQQDKSGLPNDRFSAERPEGSISTLTIQRTEQRDSAMYRCASSANRAHQPQHFGDGTRLSIL.

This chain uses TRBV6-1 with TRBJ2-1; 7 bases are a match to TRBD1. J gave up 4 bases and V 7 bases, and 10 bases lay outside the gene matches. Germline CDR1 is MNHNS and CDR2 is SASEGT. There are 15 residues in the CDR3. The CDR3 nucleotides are TGTGCCAGCATCCTAGACAGGGTAGCATACAATGAGCAGTTCTTC. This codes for CASILDRVAYNEQFF.

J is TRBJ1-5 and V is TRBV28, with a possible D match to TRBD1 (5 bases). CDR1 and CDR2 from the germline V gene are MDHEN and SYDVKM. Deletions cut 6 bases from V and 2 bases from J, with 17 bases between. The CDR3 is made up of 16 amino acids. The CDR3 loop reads CASSPWGGKGNQPQHF. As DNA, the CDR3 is TGTGCCAGCAGCCCTTGGGGGGGGAAAGGCAATCAGCCCCAGCATTTT.